The source of this T cell receptor beta chain is a study of T cell responses to AZD1222 COVID-19 vaccine. General study points: Repertoire collection took place solely once the T cell response had peaked. Donors were chiefly white British, with a greater number of females, and clonal diversity was perhaps underestimated.

Germline lookup yields CDR1 MDHEN and CDR2 SYDVKM. With 6 bases removed from V and 3 bases from J, the gap between germline ends came to 2 bases. CDR3 length equals 10 residues. Concerning this clone: Its antigen is not identified.

Generated by immunoSEQ multiplex PCR, the TCRdb table keeps only in-frame clones and is missing some. This table holds about 95,000 clones, less than 90% found once. The TCR comes from an adult in good health. The chain has TRBV28 and TRBJ1-2; no reliable D call. The input for sequencing was peripheral blood, taken on day 0 of AZD1222 vaccination. DNA for the CDR3: TGTGCCAGCAGGGACTATGGCTACACCTTC. This encodes CASRDYGYTF.